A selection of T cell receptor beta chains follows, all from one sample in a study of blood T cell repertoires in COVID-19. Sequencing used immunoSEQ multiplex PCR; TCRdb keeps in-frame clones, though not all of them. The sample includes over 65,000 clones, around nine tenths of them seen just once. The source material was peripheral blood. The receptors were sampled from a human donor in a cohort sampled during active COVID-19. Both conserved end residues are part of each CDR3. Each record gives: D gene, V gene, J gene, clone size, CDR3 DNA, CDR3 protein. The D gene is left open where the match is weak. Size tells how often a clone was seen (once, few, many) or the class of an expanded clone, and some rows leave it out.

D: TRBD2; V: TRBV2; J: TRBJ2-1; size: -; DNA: TGTGCCAGTTCTATAGGGACTAGCGGGGGGGGATGGTTCTTC; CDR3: CASSIGTSGGGWFF
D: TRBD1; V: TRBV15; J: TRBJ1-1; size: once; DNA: TGTGCCACCAGCAGGCAGGGGGCTCAGAACACTGAAGCTTTCTTT; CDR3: CATSRQGAQNTEAFF
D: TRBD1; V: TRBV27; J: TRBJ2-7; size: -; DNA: TGTGCCAGCAGTTTTCGGACAGGTGTCTACGAGCAGTACTTC; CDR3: CASSFRTGVYEQYF
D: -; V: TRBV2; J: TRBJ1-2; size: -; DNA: TGTGCCAGCAGACAGGGAAACTATGGCTACACCTTC; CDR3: CASRQGNYGYTF
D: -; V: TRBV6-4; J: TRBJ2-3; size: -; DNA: TGTGCCAGCAGTGACCAGGCAGGGGGGAGAGATACGCAGTATTTT; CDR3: CASSDQAGGRDTQYF
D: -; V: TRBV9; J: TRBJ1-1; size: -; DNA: TGTGCCAGCAGCGTAGCAGGGAACACTGAAGCTTTCTTT; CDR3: CASSVAGNTEAFF
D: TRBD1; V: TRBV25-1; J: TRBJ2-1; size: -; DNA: TGTGCCAGCAGGAGGGGGCGGGACAATGAGCAGTTCTTC; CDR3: CASRRGRDNEQFF
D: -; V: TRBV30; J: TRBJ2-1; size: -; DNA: TGTGCCTGGATGGCACAGGACAATGAGCAGTTCTTC; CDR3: CAWMAQDNEQFF
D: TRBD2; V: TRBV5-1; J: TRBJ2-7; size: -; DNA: TGCGCCAGCAGCTTGGCTAGATCCAGCGGGGCGCAGTACTTC; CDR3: CASSLARSSGAQYF
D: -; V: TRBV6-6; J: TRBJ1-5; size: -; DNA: TGTGCCAGCAGTCTACAGGGCCCCAGTCAGCCCCAGCATTTT; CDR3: CASSLQGPSQPQHF
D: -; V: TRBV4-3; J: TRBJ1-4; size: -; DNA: TGCGCCAGCAGCCAAGGGACAGCTAATGAAAAACTGTTTTTT; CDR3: CASSQGTANEKLFF
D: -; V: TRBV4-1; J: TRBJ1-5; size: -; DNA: TGCGCCAGCAGCCAAGATTGGGGTCGGGGTCAGCCCCAGCATTTT; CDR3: CASSQDWGRGQPQHF
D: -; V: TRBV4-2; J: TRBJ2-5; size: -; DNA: TGTGCCAGCAGCCAAGAGGACAGCCAAGAGACCCAGTACTTC; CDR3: CASSQEDSQETQYF
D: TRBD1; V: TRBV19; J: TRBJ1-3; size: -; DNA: TGTGCCACTGCGACAGGGACGAAGAGAAACACCATATATTTT; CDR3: CATATGTKRNTIYF
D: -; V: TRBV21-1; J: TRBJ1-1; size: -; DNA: TGTGCCAGCAGCTGTACAGGGGTGCGGCAAGCTTTCTTT; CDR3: CASSCTGVRQAFF